Listed here are 18 T cell receptor beta chains from one sample, sequenced in a study of blood T cell repertoires in COVID-19. Data came from immunoSEQ multiplex PCR; TCRdb stores just in-frame clones and leaves some out. The table includes 200,000 to 250,000 clones, 83% detected once. Source material: peripheral blood. The receptors stem from a woman between 50 and 59 years old with acute or convalescent COVID-19.

This chain connects TRBV29-1 to TRBJ1-1, with D possibly being TRBD1 (6 bases). Germline V gives CDR1 SQVTM, CDR2 ANQGSEA. V shed 7 bases and J shed 1 base, with 16 bases lying between them. The CDR3 has 14 residues. The CDR3 DNA sequence: TGCAGCGGCAAGCTGGGGGCCACGAACACTGAAGCTTTCTTT. Translation gives CSGKLGATNTEAFF.

This clone was found once. This chain joins TRBV21-1 and TRBJ2-7; the table names TRBD2, a call not compared with the DNA. TRBV21-1 is described as a pseudogene. The CDR3 has 17 residues. As DNA, the CDR3 is TGTGCCAGCAGCAAAGATGGACCCGGCGGGGTCTCCTACGAGCAGTACTTC. Translation gives CASSKDGPGGVSYEQYF.

The chain has TRBV12-3 or TRBV12-4 and TRBJ2-3; TRBD2 is a possible D gene (5 bases). The ends were cut back, 0 bases at V and 9 bases at J, with 10 bases in the middle. This CDR3 contains 13 residues. DNA of the CDR3: TGTGCCAGCAGTTTAGCGCGGTCGGGGACGCAGTATTTT. This translates into CASSLARSGTQYF.

This clone was observed once. The CDR3 is CASSMVANSYEQYF. In nucleotides, the CDR3 is TGTGCCAGTAGTATGGTCGCGAACTCCTACGAGCAGTACTTC. This chain joins TRBV19 and TRBJ2-7; no reliable D call. The ends were cut back, 3 bases at V and 0 bases at J, with 9 bases in the middle. Germline V CDR1 and CDR2: LNHDA, SQIVND (reference sequence). There are 14 residues in the CDR3.

This chain joins TRBV2 and TRBJ1-2; D gene unclear. The germline gives CDR1 SNHLY, CDR2 FYNNEI. The CDR3 contains 10 residues. V was shortened by 9 bases and J by 3 bases, with 5 bases between the two germline ends. CDR3 coding DNA: TGTGCCAGTGGAGACTATGGCTACACCTTC. This encodes CASGDYGYTF.

The chain combines TRBV7-8 with TRBJ2-1; D might be TRBD2 (6 bases). The V end was cut by 5 bases, the J end by 9 bases, with 14 bases between. Germline V gene lookup returns CDR1 SGHVS and CDR2 FQNEAQ. There are 13 residues in the CDR3. The CDR3, as DNA: TGTGCCAGCAGCACGGGACTCGGAGGTGAGCAGTTCTTC. Translating it yields CASSTGLGGEQFF.

The V call is TRBV4-1, the J call TRBJ2-1; 8 bases map to TRBD1. The germline gives CDR1 MGHRA, CDR2 YSYEKL. The V gene end was trimmed by 1 base and the J gene end by 3 bases; junction bases not matched to a gene: 2. The CDR3 is made up of 15 amino acids. CDR3 region: CASSQGTGFYNEQFF. The CDR3 DNA is TGCGCCAGCAGCCAAGGGACAGGGTTCTACAATGAGCAGTTCTTC.

The chain couples TRBV3-1 (or the pseudogene TRBV3-2) to TRBJ2-1; 9 bases are a match to TRBD2. V gave up 6 bases and J gave up 0 bases; unmatched junction bases: 3. This CDR3 is 15 amino acids long. CDR1 LGHDT and CDR2 YNNKEL come from the germline V gene (reference sequence). The CDR3 DNA reads TGTGCCAGCAGAACTAGCGGGCCCTCCTACAATGAGCAGTTCTTC. Residues: CASRTSGPSYNEQFF.

The gene calls are TRBV4-1 and TRBJ2-1, with 12 bases matching TRBD1. Germline loops: CDR1 MGHRA, CDR2 YSYEKL. V lost 4 bases to trimming and J lost 7 bases; unmatched junction nucleotides: 8. CDR3 size: 16 residues. The CDR3 is CASSPRDRGPVNEQFF. CDR3 nucleotides: TGCGCCAGCAGCCCCAGGGACAGGGGGCCGGTGAATGAGCAGTTCTTC.

The rearrangement uses TRBV6-6 and TRBJ2-2, with 10 nucleotides matching TRBD1. Trimming at V came to 5 bases and at J to 6 bases, leaving 12 bases not matched to a gene. The CDR3 runs 17 residues. Germline CDR1 MNHNY, CDR2 SVGAGI (reference sequence). In DNA form, the CDR3 reads TGTGCCAGCAGTCGTAGAGCCGGGACAGGGGATCCCGGGGAGCTGTTTTTT. It codes for CASSRRAGTGDPGELFF.

The CDR3 bases are TGCGCCAGCAGTCAACCCCCACCCCGGGACAGGGGGACCTATAGCAATCAGCCCCAGCATTTT. Its protein product is CASSQPPPRDRGTYSNQPQHF. This chain joins TRBV23-1 and TRBJ1-5, with 11 nucleotides matching TRBD1. TRBV23-1 is placed among ORFs of uncertain function. V lost 2 bases and J lost 0; bases outside the gene matches: 15. The CDR3 totals 21 residues.

This rearrangement joins TRBV12-5 to TRBJ2-2; TRBD1 is a possible D gene (6 bases). CDR1 and CDR2 from the germline V gene are LGHNT and FRNRAP. The CDR3 loop spans 13 amino acids. Between the trimmed V and J ends, which lost 6 bases and 1 base, there was a span of 6 bases. CDR3 amino acids: CASGTGNTGELFF. In DNA, the CDR3 is TGTGCTAGTGGGACAGGGAACACCGGGGAGCTGTTTTTT.

This clone was detected only once. V is TRBV5-6 and J is TRBJ1-1; D is perhaps TRBD1 (5 bases). Trimming stripped 2 bases from V and 4 bases from J, with 12 bases between. Germline V gene data show CDR1 as SGHDT and CDR2 as YYEEEE. This CDR3 spans 14 amino acids. DNA of the CDR3: TGTGCCAGCAGCTTCTTGGGGGAGGGCACTGAAGCTTTCTTT. Translation: CASSFLGEGTEAFF.

This clone was counted a single time. The chain joins TRBV5-1 to TRBJ2-1; TRBD2 is a possible D gene (5 bases). This CDR3 is built from 13 residues. From germline, CDR1 is SGHRS and CDR2 YFSETQ. V was cut by 4 bases and J by 10 bases, with 15 bases left in between. The CDR3 DNA reads TGCGCCAGCAGCATCCGGACTGCCGAGGAGCAGTTCTTC. Its translation: CASSIRTAEEQFF.

The genes are TRBV27 and TRBJ2-7; D is unclear. This CDR3 spans 13 amino acids. V was clipped by 6 bases and J by 0 bases, with 9 bases between them. The germline gives CDR1 MNHEY, CDR2 SMNVEV (reference sequence). The CDR3 coding sequence is TGTGCCAGCAGCTCAGAAAGCTCCTACGAGCAGTACTTC. Its protein product is CASSSESSYEQYF.

This chain connects TRBV24-1 to TRBJ1-5; no definite D call. The CDR3 extends over 12 amino acids. V was cut by 5 bases and J by 5 bases, with 6 bases left in between. Germline V gene data show CDR1 as KGHDR and CDR2 as SFDVKD. CDR3 loop: CATSVRDQPQHF. The CDR3 nucleotides are TGTGCCACCAGTGTGAGGGATCAGCCCCAGCATTTT.

The CDR3 is CASTNTGVHNQPQHF. CDR3 DNA: TGTGCCAGCACCAATACAGGGGTCCACAATCAGCCCCAGCATTTT. The rearrangement uses TRBV6-5 and TRBJ1-5, with TRBD1 matching 7 bases. Germline lookup yields CDR1 MNHEY and CDR2 SVGAGI. The CDR3 is 15 amino acids. V trimming: 7 bases; J trimming: 3 bases; junction bases outside the gene matches: 9.

The rearrangement uses TRBV9 and TRBJ2-5, with D possibly being TRBD2 (7 bases). The ends were cut back, 0 bases at V and 5 bases at J, with 14 bases in the middle. Germline-derived CDR1 and CDR2 are SGDLS and YYNGEE. The CDR3 is 15 amino acids. CDR3 in DNA: TGTGCCAGCAGCGTAGTTGGGGGGGGGCCGGAGACCCAGTACTTC. Encoded protein: CASSVVGGGPETQYF.